These T cell receptor beta chains were read from a single sample in a study of blood T cell repertoires in COVID-19. Generated by immunoSEQ multiplex PCR, the TCRdb table keeps only in-frame clones and is missing some. This table has approximately 220,000 clones, about 90% appearing once. Sequences were obtained from PBMCs or T cells enriched from blood (not recorded which). All receptors derive from a woman aged 25 to 39 with acute COVID-19. Each CDR3 is given with its conserved first and last residue. Each record gives: D gene, J gene, V gene, clone size, CDR3 DNA, CDR3 protein. D genes are given only for firm matches. The size entry is marked missing in some rows and otherwise reads once, few, many or a size class.

>TRBD1|TRBJ1-2|TRBV28|-
TGTGCCACCACATCCTCGACAGGGGATGGCTACACCTTC
CATTSSTGDGYTF
>-|TRBJ1-5|TRBV27|-
TGTGCCAGCAGTTTTCGCCAGGGGACCGGCAATCAGCCCCAGCATTTT
CASSFRQGTGNQPQHF
>-|TRBJ1-2|TRBV7-9|-
TGTGCCAGCAGCCCTACAGGGAGTTATGGCTACACCTTC
CASSPTGSYGYTF
>TRBD1|TRBJ1-5|TRBV7-9|-
TGTGCCAGCAAGGACAGGGACGATCAGCCCCAGCATTTT
CASKDRDDQPQHF
>TRBD1|TRBJ1-4|TRBV5-1|-
TGCGCCAGCAGCCGGGACAGGGGGTATGAAAAACTGTTTTTT
CASSRDRGYEKLFF
>-|TRBJ2-5|TRBV5-1|-
TGCGCCAGCAGCCCGACGGGCCAAGAGACCCAGTACTTC
CASSPTGQETQYF
>-|TRBJ1-6|TRBV3-1/TRBV3-2|-
TGTGCCAGCAGCCAAGATCGGGGAGAGTCACCCCTCCACTTT
CASSQDRGESPLHF
>-|TRBJ1-1|TRBV9|-
TGTGCCAGCAGCCAGGGCTCAAGGACTGAAGCTTTCTTT
CASSQGSRTEAFF
>-|TRBJ1-1|TRBV9|-
TGTGCCAGCAGCGTAGGATCCGGACACAAGAACACTGAAGCTTTCTTT
CASSVGSGHKNTEAFF
>-|TRBJ2-5|TRBV21-1|-
TGTGCCAGCAGCGGCTCGGACAGGGAATCCTACTCCCAAGAGACCCAGTACTTC
CASSGSDRESYSQETQYF
>-|TRBJ2-3|TRBV10-2|-
TGCGCCAGCAACCCCGTAGAGGGATGGGGCACAGATACGCAGTATTTT
CASNPVEGWGTDTQYF
>-|TRBJ1-2|TRBV6-5|-
TGTGCCAGCAGCGACAGGCCTAACTATGGCTACACCTTC
CASSDRPNYGYTF
>-|TRBJ2-7|TRBV5-6|-
TGTGCCAGCAGCTTGGCAGGGTTTCCTTACGAGCAGTACTTC
CASSLAGFPYEQYF
>TRBD2|TRBJ2-5|TRBV19|-
TGTGCCAGTAGTCCCCCGACTAGCGGGGGGTGGGAGACCCAGTACTTC
CASSPPTSGGWETQYF
>TRBD1|TRBJ2-7|TRBV19|-
TGTGCCAGTAGTATACGGATGGGACAGGGCTACGAGCAGTACTTC
CASSIRMGQGYEQYF
>TRBD1|TRBJ1-2|TRBV15|-
TGTGCCACCAGCAGACCTTCCGTCCTGGGACAGGCTATCTATGGCTACACCTTC
CATSRPSVLGQAIYGYTF
>-|TRBJ1-1|TRBV7-8|-
TGTGCCAGCAGCCGAGAAGACACCAGTTTTAACACTGAAGCTTTCTTT
CASSREDTSFNTEAFF
>-|TRBJ1-1|TRBV29-1|-
TGCAGCGCTTGCCCAGGCCCAGGCACTGAAGCTTTCTTT
CSACPGPGTEAFF
>TRBD1|TRBJ1-4|TRBV7-9|-
TGTGCCAGCAGCCCAACCGACAGGGGAACCCGTTTT
CASSPTDRGTRF
>-|TRBJ1-5|TRBV19|-
TGTGCCAGTAGTAAGACAGCAAACAATCAGCCCCAGCATTTT
CASSKTANNQPQHF
>TRBD2|TRBJ2-7|TRBV7-2|-
TGTGCCAGCAGCTCCCAAGGAGCGGGGGCCGAGCAGTACTTC
CASSSQGAGAEQYF
>-|TRBJ2-3|TRBV5-4|-
TGTGCCAGCCGATCAACAGCCGGCACAGATACGCAGTATTTT
CASRSTAGTDTQYF
>-|TRBJ2-7|TRBV5-8|-
TGTGCCAGCAGCCGGAGGGACTACGAGCAGTACTTC
CASSRRDYEQYF
>TRBD1|TRBJ2-2|TRBV7-9|-
TGTGCCAGCAGACGAGGACAGGGGGCTGGCGGGGAGCTGTTTTTT
CASRRGQGAGGELFF
>TRBD2|TRBJ2-7|TRBV3-1/TRBV3-2|-
TGTGCCAGCAGCCAAGCCCCACTAGCGGGGGTATACGAGCAGTACTTC
CASSQAPLAGVYEQYF
>TRBD1|TRBJ2-7|TRBV19|-
TGTGCCAGTAGTCCGAGGGACAGGGACTCCTACGAGCAGTACTTC
CASSPRDRDSYEQYF
>TRBD2|TRBJ2-7|TRBV7-6|once
TGTGCCAGCAGCTCCATCGTTGGACTAGCGGAGGGCGAGCAGTACTTC
CASSSIVGLAEGEQYF
>TRBD1|TRBJ1-1|TRBV18|-
TGTGCCAGCTCACCTTTACAGGGGCTAAACACTGAAGCTTTCTTT
CASSPLQGLNTEAFF
>-|TRBJ1-6|TRBV14|once
TGTGCCAGCAGGGACAGCCTTTCTTCACCCCTCCACTTT
CASRDSLSSPLHF
>-|TRBJ1-1|TRBV7-9|-
TGTGCCAGCAGCACAGAGATGAACACTGAAGCTTTCTTT
CASSTEMNTEAFF
>TRBD1|TRBJ1-1|TRBV27|-
TGTGCCAGCAGTTTGCGGGACAGGCTCACTGAAGCTTTCTTT
CASSLRDRLTEAFF
>-|TRBJ1-1|TRBV10-3|-
TGTGCCATCAGTCTTGTCGGCGGGGTTGGGGACACTGAAGCTTTCTTT
CAISLVGGVGDTEAFF
>TRBD2|TRBJ2-1|TRBV19|few
TGTGCCAGTAGAATAGCGGGGGGATCCTACAATGAGCAGTTCTTC
CASRIAGGSYNEQFF
>TRBD2|TRBJ2-7|TRBV27|-
TGTGCCAGCAGTTTATTAGCGGGGGGCCTGGGCTACGAGCAGTACTTC
CASSLLAGGLGYEQYF
>TRBD1|TRBJ1-4|TRBV29-1|once
TGCAGCGTTGCTCCGCAGGGGGCAACTAATGAAAAACTGTTTTTT
CSVAPQGATNEKLFF